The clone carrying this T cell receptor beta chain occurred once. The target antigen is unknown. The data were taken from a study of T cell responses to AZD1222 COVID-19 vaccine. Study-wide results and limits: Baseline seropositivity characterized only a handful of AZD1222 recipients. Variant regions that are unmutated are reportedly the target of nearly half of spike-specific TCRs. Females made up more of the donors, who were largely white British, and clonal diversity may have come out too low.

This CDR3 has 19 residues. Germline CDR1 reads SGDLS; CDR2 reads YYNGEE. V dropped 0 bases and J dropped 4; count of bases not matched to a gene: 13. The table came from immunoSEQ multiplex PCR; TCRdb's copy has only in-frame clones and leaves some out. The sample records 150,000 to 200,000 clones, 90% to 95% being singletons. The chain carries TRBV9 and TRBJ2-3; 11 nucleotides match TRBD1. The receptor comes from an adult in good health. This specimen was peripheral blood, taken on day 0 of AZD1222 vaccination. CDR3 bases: TGTGCCAGCAGCGTAGGAATCAGCTTAGGGACAGGGGGATCAGATACGCAGTATTTT. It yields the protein CASSVGISLGTGGSDTQYF.